This T cell receptor (beta chain) is from a study of early T cells in non-severe SARS-CoV-2 infection. Whole-study context: Chains were not paired, and sequencing was done on bulk RNA from unsorted whole blood.

Study conclusions and caveats: Matches to VDJdb favored anti-spike CD8 responses and missed private and CD4 specificities.

Trimming took off 1 base at V and 8 bases at J, with 9 bases between the two ends. This CDR3 spans 14 amino acids. The germline V gene encodes CDR1 SNHLY and CDR2 FYNNEI. Each cDNA molecule carried a unique molecular identifier. Each CDR3 protein is one row after TCRdb ran MiXCR on the 5' RACE reads. The profile shows 70,000 to 95,000 distinct CDR3 sequences, 9% to 10% of them singletons. This clonotype was seen more than once but under ten times. The antigen is unknown. The chain couples TRBV2 to TRBJ1-6; D gene unclear. The specimen sequenced was whole blood. This clonotype was obtained from an adult who was a healthcare worker with PCR-confirmed SARS-CoV-2 infection or an uninfected control (not recorded which). The CDR3 protein is CASSEGSGDSPLHF. The CDR3 DNA reads TGTGCCAGCAGTGAAGGGTCTGGGGATTCACCCCTCCACTTT.